Listed below are T cell receptor beta chains from one sample, sequenced in a study of cytomegalovirus exposure and HLA in healthy donors. The table came from immunoSEQ multiplex PCR; TCRdb's copy has only in-frame clones and leaves some out. The sample includes around 140,000 clones, roughly 77% seen only once; the top ten take around 3.2%. The sequenced sample was PBMCs. These TCRs come from a man aged 40-50 years in good health and CMV-seronegative. Both conserved end residues are part of each CDR3. D genes are given only for firm matches. Expanded clones are given a class, and other clones once, few, many or no size at all.

j_call clone_size v_call d_call cdr3_aa cdr3_nt
TRBJ1-1 - TRBV7-8 - CASSLPDTEAFF TGTGCCAGCAGCCTACCCGACACTGAAGCTTTCTTT
TRBJ1-3 - TRBV11-2 - CASSLAGNSGNTIYF TGTGCCAGCAGCTTAGCAGGGAACTCTGGAAACACCATATATTTT
TRBJ2-5 once TRBV11-3 TRBD1 CASSLRQGRGETQYF TGTGCCAGCAGCTTACGACAGGGTCGTGGAGAGACCCAGTACTTC
TRBJ1-6 once TRBV27 - CASSWGAENSPLHF TGTGCCAGCAGTTGGGGAGCGGAGAATTCACCCCTCCACTTT
TRBJ1-2 few TRBV28 - CASSPGVGGYTF TGTGCCAGCTCTCCCGGGGTAGGAGGCTACACCTTC
TRBJ1-1 - TRBV7-6 - CASSSGGDGTEAFF TGTGCCAGCAGCTCCGGGGGAGATGGCACTGAAGCTTTCTTT
TRBJ1-5 few TRBV2 - CASSEATTPQHF TGTGCCAGCAGTGAAGCCACAACCCCCCAGCATTTT
TRBJ2-7 - TRBV4-3 TRBD1 CASSQVTGGTYEQYF TGCGCCAGCAGCCAAGTAACAGGGGGCACTTACGAGCAGTACTTC
TRBJ2-7 - TRBV7-9 - CASSPRDEQYF TGTGCCAGCAGCCCCCGCGACGAGCAGTACTTC
TRBJ1-2 - TRBV28 - CASRVLGADTLNYGYTF TGTGCCAGCAGAGTCCTCGGCGCGGACACCCTTAACTATGGCTACACCTTC
TRBJ2-7 - TRBV2 - CASSTGRWSEQYF TGTGCCAGCAGTACAGGGAGATGGAGCGAGCAGTACTTC
TRBJ2-7 few TRBV7-2 TRBD2 CASSLARGAYEQYF TGTGCCAGCAGCTTAGCGCGGGGGGCCTACGAGCAGTACTTC
TRBJ2-5 - TRBV7-3 - CASTLLGGGGETQYF TGTGCCAGCACTTTACTTGGCGGGGGCGGGGAGACCCAGTACTTC
TRBJ1-1 few TRBV5-1 TRBD1 CASSYGQGGDHTEAFF TGCGCCAGCAGCTATGGACAGGGCGGAGACCACACTGAAGCTTTCTTT
TRBJ2-3 - TRBV7-6 - CASSSGLSSGDTQYF TGTGCCAGCAGCAGCGGACTTTCCTCTGGAGATACGCAGTATTTT
TRBJ2-1 many TRBV2 TRBD2 CASSVGLVRDNEQFF TGTGCCAGCAGTGTCGGACTAGTCCGAGACAATGAGCAGTTCTTC
TRBJ2-1 - TRBV5-6 TRBD2 CASSPPWTSGTYNEQFF TGTGCCAGCAGCCCTCCGTGGACTAGCGGGACTTACAATGAGCAGTTCTTC
TRBJ1-6 few TRBV10-1 - CASSTENSPLHF TGCGCCAGCAGCACAGAGAATTCACCCCTCCACTTT
TRBJ2-7 once TRBV27 TRBD1 CASSLKGRGQGVYEQYF TGTGCCAGCAGTCTAAAGGGTCGGGGACAGGGGGTCTACGAGCAGTACTTC
TRBJ1-4 few TRBV4-2 TRBD1 CASSQGDRDEEKLFF TGTGCCAGCAGCCAAGGGGACAGGGATGAAGAAAAACTGTTTTTT
TRBJ1-2 - TRBV5-6 TRBD1 CASSVQGDRGYTF TGTGCCAGCAGCGTACAGGGGGATCGGGGCTACACCTTC
TRBJ1-2 - TRBV5-1 TRBD1 CASSLEGLGRGQDGYTF TGCGCCAGCAGCTTGGAGGGGTTGGGCAGGGGGCAGGATGGCTACACCTTC
TRBJ2-5 - TRBV7-7 TRBD2 CASSPGSGGPETQYF TGTGCCAGCAGCCCGGGTTCGGGGGGTCCTGAGACCCAGTACTTC
TRBJ1-1 once TRBV7-2 TRBD1 CASSPPKTGALGKAFF TGTGCCAGCAGCCCCCCAAAGACAGGGGCGTTGGGGAAAGCTTTCTTT
TRBJ2-7 - TRBV21-1 - CASSKFPSSRPSGSITYEQYF TGTGCCAGCAGCAAATTCCCAAGCAGTAGGCCCAGCGGGTCGATCACCTACGAGCAGTACTTC
TRBJ1-5 - TRBV5-6 - CASSYGLDSNQPQHF TGTGCCAGCAGCTATGGCCTCGATAGCAATCAGCCCCAGCATTTT
TRBJ2-5 - TRBV4-1 - CASSIRTNQETQYF TGCGCCAGCAGCATACGGACTAACCAAGAGACCCAGTACTTC
TRBJ1-5 few TRBV6-1 - CAIRTLNQPQHF TGTGCCATCCGGACACTCAATCAGCCCCAGCATTTT
TRBJ2-1 - TRBV7-7 - CASSEDAGEQFF TGTGCCAGCAGCGAGGACGCGGGGGAGCAGTTCTTC
TRBJ2-7 - TRBV28 - CASSLLNSYEQYF TGTGCCAGCAGTTTGCTCAATAGCTACGAGCAGTACTTC
TRBJ2-1 - TRBV10-3 TRBD2 CAISPRGDGTYNEQFF TGTGCCATCAGCCCGCGGGGGGACGGCACCTACAATGAGCAGTTCTTC
TRBJ2-7 - TRBV6-6 - CASSPPQWRVSYEQYF TGTGCCAGCAGTCCACCCCAGTGGAGGGTCTCCTACGAGCAGTACTTC
TRBJ2-3 - TRBV5-1 TRBD2 CASKGLARDTQYF TGCGCCAGCAAGGGACTAGCCAGAGATACGCAGTATTTT
TRBJ2-5 - TRBV28 TRBD1 CASSLFGQGVLETQYF TGTGCCAGCAGTTTATTTGGACAGGGTGTTTTGGAGACCCAGTACTTC
TRBJ2-1 - TRBV9 TRBD2 CASSPLAGEDEQFF TGTGCCAGCAGCCCTCTAGCGGGGGAAGATGAGCAGTTCTTC
TRBJ1-4 - TRBV6-1 - CASSGRQDFWFF TGTGCCAGCAGTGGCCGACAGGATTTCTGGTTTTTT
TRBJ1-2 few TRBV6-5 - CASSPTGGNYGYTF TGTGCCAGCAGTCCTACCGGGGGAAACTATGGCTACACCTTC
TRBJ1-2 - TRBV9 TRBD1 CASNDGRGWDYGYTF TGTGCCAGCAATGACGGCAGGGGGTGGGACTATGGCTACACCTTC
TRBJ1-2 - TRBV29-1 TRBD1 CSARTGGDYGYTF TGCAGCGCTAGGACAGGGGGCGACTATGGCTACACCTTC
TRBJ1-6 - TRBV27 - CASSFQGFGSPLHF TGTGCCAGCAGTTTCCAGGGATTTGGTTCACCCCTCCACTTT
TRBJ2-7 - TRBV7-8 TRBD1 CASSSYRDRTSYEQYF TGTGCCAGCAGCTCGTACCGGGACAGGACCTCCTACGAGCAGTACTTC
TRBJ2-3 once TRBV29-1 - CSVSYPSTDTQYF TGCAGCGTGAGTTACCCTAGCACAGATACGCAGTATTTT
TRBJ1-2 - TRBV9 TRBD1 CASSEGQYNYGYTF TGTGCCAGCAGCGAGGGACAGTACAACTATGGCTACACCTTC
TRBJ1-2 - TRBV6-5 - CAATGRTGDYGYTF TGTGCCGCTACGGGCAGGACTGGAGACTATGGCTACACCTTC